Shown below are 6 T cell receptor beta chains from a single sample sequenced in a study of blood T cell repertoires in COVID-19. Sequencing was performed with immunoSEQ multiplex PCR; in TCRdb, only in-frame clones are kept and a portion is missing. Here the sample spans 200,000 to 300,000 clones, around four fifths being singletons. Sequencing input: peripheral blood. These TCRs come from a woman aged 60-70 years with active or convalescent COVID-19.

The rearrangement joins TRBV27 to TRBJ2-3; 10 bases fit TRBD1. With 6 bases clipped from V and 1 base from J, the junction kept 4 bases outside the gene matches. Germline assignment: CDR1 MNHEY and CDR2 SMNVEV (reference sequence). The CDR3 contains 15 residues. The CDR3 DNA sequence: TGTGCCAGCAGGACCGGGACAGGGGGCACAGATACGCAGTATTTT. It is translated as CASRTGTGGTDTQYF.

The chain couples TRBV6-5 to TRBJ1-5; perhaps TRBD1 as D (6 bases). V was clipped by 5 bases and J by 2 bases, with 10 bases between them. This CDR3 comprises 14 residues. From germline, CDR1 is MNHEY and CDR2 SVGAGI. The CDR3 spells CASSPGHRNQPQHF. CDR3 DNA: TGTGCCAGCAGTCCGGGACATCGCAATCAGCCCCAGCATTTT.

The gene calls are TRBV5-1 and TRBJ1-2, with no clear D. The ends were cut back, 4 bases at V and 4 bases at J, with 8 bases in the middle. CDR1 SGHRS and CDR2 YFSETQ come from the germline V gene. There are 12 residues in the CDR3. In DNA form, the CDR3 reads TGCGCCAGCAGCATAGACACCTATGGCTACACCTTC. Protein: CASSIDTYGYTF.

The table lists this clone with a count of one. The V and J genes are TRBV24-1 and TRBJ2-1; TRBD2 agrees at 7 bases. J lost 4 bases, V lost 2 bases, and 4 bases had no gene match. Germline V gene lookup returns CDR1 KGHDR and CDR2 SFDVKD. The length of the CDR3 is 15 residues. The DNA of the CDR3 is TGTGCCACCAGTGATTCGGGACTAAATTACAATGAGCAGTTCTTC. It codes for CATSDSGLNYNEQFF.

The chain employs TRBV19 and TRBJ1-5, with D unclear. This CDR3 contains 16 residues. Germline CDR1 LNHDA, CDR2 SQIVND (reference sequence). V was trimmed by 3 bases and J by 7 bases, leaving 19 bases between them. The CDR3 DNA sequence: TGTGCCAGTAGTATTAGCGGGCCGAAGGGCGGCCAGCCCCAGCATTTT. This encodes CASSISGPKGGQPQHF.

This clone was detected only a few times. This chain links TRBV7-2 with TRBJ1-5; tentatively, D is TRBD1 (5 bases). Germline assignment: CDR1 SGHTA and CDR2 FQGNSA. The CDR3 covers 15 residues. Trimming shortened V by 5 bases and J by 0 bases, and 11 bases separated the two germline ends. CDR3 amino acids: CASSPQGNSNQPQHF. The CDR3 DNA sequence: TGTGCCAGCAGCCCTCAGGGAAATAGCAATCAGCCCCAGCATTTT.